The 27 T cell receptor beta chains reported below all come from one sample, sequenced in a study of blood T cells in healthy people across ages. The authors ran a second PCR of 7 to 11 cycles using a sample-barcoded 5' primer and a J-beta primer mix. MiXCR, applied by TCRdb to the 5' RACE reads, yields one record per CDR3 protein. The sample lists 730,000 or so distinct CDR3 sequences, 35% to 45% seen once, with about 20% in the top ten. Sample: blood. The receptors were gathered from a woman in her fifties or sixties in good health.

V gene TRBV11-2 combines with J gene TRBJ2-7; TRBD2 agrees at 7 bases. The V segment lost 5 bases and the J segment 3 bases; nucleotides outside the gene matches: 7. CDR1 is SGHAT, CDR2 FQNNGV, per germline. The CDR3 has 14 amino acids. CDR3 bases: TGTGCCAGCAGCAAACTAGCGCAACGCTACGAGCAGTACTTC. Protein sequence: CASSKLAQRYEQYF.

The rearrangement joins TRBV24-1 to TRBJ2-1; TRBD1 matches at 8 bases. The CDR3 length is 13 residues. V lost 5 bases and J lost 7; bases outside the gene matches: 3. Germline assignment: CDR1 KGHDR and CDR2 SFDVKD. In nucleotides, the CDR3 is TGTGCCACCAGTGGACAGGGGATTAATGAGCAGTTCTTC. This gives the protein CATSGQGINEQFF.

This clonotype was detected many times. The chain combines TRBV29-1 with TRBJ2-3; TRBD2 matches 11 bases. CDR1 is SQVTM and CDR2 is ANQGSEA in the germline V gene. Trimming removed 4 bases from V and 5 bases from J; junction bases left unmatched: 8. This CDR3 has 15 amino acids. The CDR3 spells CSVGLLAGAGDTQYF. CDR3 coding DNA: TGCAGCGTTGGGTTACTAGCGGGAGCAGGAGATACGCAGTATTTT.

The chain recombines TRBV7-2 with TRBJ2-1; a weak D match, TRBD2 (6 bases). The germline gives CDR1 SGHTA, CDR2 FQGNSA. The V end lost 3 bases, the J end lost 0 bases, and 12 bases lay between the germline ends. The CDR3 is made up of 16 amino acids. The CDR3 DNA sequence: TGTGCCAGCAGCTTTCTAGCGAGTAGCTCCTACAATGAGCAGTTCTTC. Translating gives CASSFLASSSYNEQFF.

The V gene is TRBV9, the J gene TRBJ2-3; 9 positions match TRBD2. With 0 bases clipped from V and 5 bases from J, the junction kept 7 bases outside the gene matches. The CDR3 spans 16 residues. CDR1 is SGDLS, CDR2 YYNGEE, per germline. The CDR3 protein is CASSVDAGGPGDTQYF. For the CDR3, the DNA is TGTGCCAGCAGCGTAGATGCGGGGGGGCCTGGAGATACGCAGTATTTT.

This clonotype is a singleton in its sample. The genes are TRBV5-1 and TRBJ1-5; no firm D call. The CDR3 covers 16 residues. With 0 bases removed from V and 0 bases from J, the gap between germline ends came to 10 bases. Per germline, CDR1 SGHRS and CDR2 YFSETQ. The CDR3 sequence: CASSLGGFNSNQPQHF. CDR3 sequence (DNA): TGCGCCAGCAGCTTGGGGGGATTCAATAGCAATCAGCCCCAGCATTTT.

The rearrangement uses TRBV6-2 or TRBV6-3 and TRBJ2-7; TRBD1 agrees at 7 bases. CDR3 length: 15 amino acids. Germline CDR1 is MNHEY and CDR2 is SVGEGT. J gave up 7 bases and V 7 bases, and 16 bases lay outside the gene matches. CDR3 coding DNA: TGTGCCAGCAAAATCGTCCTAGACAGGGCGGGTGAGCAGTACTTC. Translation: CASKIVLDRAGEQYF.

In this sample, this clonotype turned up a few times. The chain joins TRBV25-1 to TRBJ1-2; D perhaps matches TRBD1 (5 bases). The germline CDR1 and CDR2 sequences are MGHDK and SYGVNS. This CDR3 is 13 amino acids long. The V end lost 5 bases, the J end lost 0 bases, and 7 bases lay between the germline ends. The CDR3 region has the DNA TGTGCCAGCAGTAAGACAGCTAACTATGGCTACACCTTC. Its protein is CASSKTANYGYTF.

CDR3 region: CAWSALDSNQPQHF. CDR3 coding DNA: TGTGCCTGGAGTGCCCTGGACAGCAATCAGCCCCAGCATTTT. The rearrangement links TRBV30 to TRBJ1-5, with D uncertain. The CDR3 spans 14 residues. Germline CDR1 and CDR2: GTSNPN and SVGIG (reference sequence). V lost 1 base to trimming and J lost 1 base, with 8 bases between them.

This clonotype was counted between two and nine times. This chain links TRBV12-3 or TRBV12-4 with TRBJ2-7; TRBD2 might be the D (6 bases). Trimming pared 6 bases from V and 5 bases from J, leaving 20 bases between. This CDR3 is 15 amino acids long. This CDR3 is CASRLSAGSSDEQYF. The CDR3 bases are TGTGCCAGCAGGTTAAGCGCAGGGTCTAGCGACGAGCAGTACTTC.

This chain uses TRBV6-4 with TRBJ2-1; D might be TRBD2 (6 bases). The CDR3 runs 14 residues. Trimming left V 8 bases short and J 2 bases short, with 13 bases between. CDR1 and CDR2 from the germline V gene are MRHNA and SNTAGT. The CDR3 nucleotides read TGTGCCAGCGCCCGGGACTCCACCTACAATGAGCAGTTCTTC. Residues: CASARDSTYNEQFF.

The V gene is TRBV6-2 or TRBV6-3, the J gene TRBJ2-3; TRBD1 matches 9 bases. The V and J ends lost 2 bases and 1 base, in that order; junction bases with no gene match: 13. Germline CDR1 reads MNHEY; CDR2 reads SVGEGT. This CDR3 is built from 19 residues. This CDR3 reads CASSYGGTGRLARTDTQYF. In DNA form, the CDR3 reads TGTGCCAGCAGTTACGGCGGGACAGGGAGGCTAGCCCGCACAGATACGCAGTATTTT.

This rearrangement joins TRBV10-3 to TRBJ2-5; tentative D call: TRBD1 (6 bases). The J call may be faulty, since TRBJ2-7 better matches the DNA end. Germline V gene data show CDR1 as ENHRY and CDR2 as SYGVKD. This CDR3 is 17 amino acids long. The CDR3 sequence: CAISEWGTEQGTYEQYF. CDR3 DNA sequence: TGTGCCATCAGTGAGTGGGGAACAGAACAGGGTACCTACGAGCAGTACTTC.

The CDR3: CASSNRLAGSDEQFF. In DNA form, the CDR3 reads TGCGCCAGCAGCAATCGACTAGCGGGGTCCGATGAGCAGTTCTTC. The chain couples TRBV5-1 to TRBJ2-1, with 11 bases lining up with TRBD2. After removal of 4 bases from V and 8 bases from J, the junction contained 8 bases not matched to a gene. CDR3 length: 15 amino acids. Germline CDR1 is SGHRS and CDR2 is YFSETQ.

In its sample, this clonotype was seen a few times. The chain has TRBV12-3 or TRBV12-4 and TRBJ2-5, with TRBD2 identical over 7 bases. There are 15 residues in the CDR3. The trim removed 7 bases at V and 11 bases at J, leaving 19 bases unmatched. This CDR3 reads CASNLGASGNNEQYF. CDR3 sequence (DNA): TGTGCCAGCAATCTCGGGGCTAGCGGAAACAATGAGCAGTACTTC.

The gene calls are TRBV20-1 and TRBJ2-1, with 7 bases that match TRBD2. Germline V CDR1 and CDR2: DFQATT, SNEGSKA (reference sequence). CDR3 length: 13 amino acids. The V and J ends lost 6 bases and 3 bases, in that order; junction bases with no gene match: 5. The CDR3 loop is CSATGTNYNEQFF. The CDR3 DNA is TGCAGTGCCACCGGGACTAACTACAATGAGCAGTTCTTC.

Regarding this clonotype: A read error may be the cause here, since a much bigger clone is one base away. The gene calls are TRBV25-1 and TRBJ1-2; D remains ambiguous. Per germline, CDR1 MGHDK and CDR2 SYGVNS. The CDR3 runs to 12 residues. CDR3 sequence (DNA): TGTGCCAACAGTATGCCCATACTGGGCTACACCTTC. It translates to CANSMPILGYTF.

On this clonotype itself: Germline is not matched at one junction end, which may reflect a read error. The chain couples TRBV11-3 to TRBJ2-1; D might be TRBD1 or TRBD2, each matching 6 bases. The CDR3 totals 15 residues. Germline V lookup: CDR1 SGHNT, CDR2 YENEEA. The CDR3 region is CAGSLGGPVAGEQFF. The CDR3 nucleotides read TGTGCCGGCAGCTTGGGGGGCCCGGTAGCTGGTGAGCAGTTCTTC.

This chain links TRBV25-1 with TRBJ1-4; D call uncertain. The ends were cut back, 0 bases at V and 6 bases at J, with 8 bases in the middle. Germline lookup yields CDR1 MGHDK and CDR2 SYGVNS. The CDR3 is 14 residues long. CDR3 protein: CASSEYGLDEKLFF. CDR3 nucleotides: TGTGCCAGCAGTGAATACGGGTTAGATGAAAAACTGTTTTTT.

The V gene is TRBV3-1, the J gene TRBJ2-1; no clear D gene. The CDR3 sequence is 14 residues long. Germline values: CDR1 LGHDT, CDR2 YNNKEL (reference sequence). Deletions cut 4 bases from V and 7 bases from J, with 14 bases between. The chain's CDR3 is CASSPLSAANEQFF. The CDR3 nucleotides are TGTGCCAGCAGCCCTCTCTCGGCGGCGAATGAGCAGTTCTTC.

This clonotype has just a few counts. The V gene is TRBV4-2, the J gene TRBJ2-1, with 9 bases matching TRBD2. The trim removed 4 bases at V and 9 bases at J, leaving 16 bases unmatched. CDR1 and CDR2 from the germline V gene are LGHNA and YNFKEQ. The CDR3 is 17 amino acids. CDR3 in amino acids: CASSPLLQRGARGEQFF. Written as DNA, the CDR3 is TGTGCCAGCAGCCCGCTACTCCAGCGGGGGGCCCGGGGTGAGCAGTTCTTC.

The V gene is TRBV7-8, the J gene TRBJ1-1; the D is unclear. Trimming took off 3 bases at V and 4 bases at J, with 12 bases between the two ends. This CDR3 contains 14 residues. CDR1 SGHVS and CDR2 FQNEAQ come from the germline V gene. The CDR3 region is CASSLSVGVTEAFF. CDR3 nucleotide sequence: TGTGCCAGCAGCTTGTCCGTCGGGGTCACTGAAGCTTTCTTT.

This clonotype was detected many times. The chain joins TRBV5-1 to TRBJ1-1; D is unresolved. CDR1 is SGHRS, CDR2 YFSETQ, per germline. The CDR3 totals 12 residues. Trimming pared 4 bases from V and 7 bases from J, leaving 11 bases between. This CDR3 is CASSQMEGEAFF. The CDR3 coding sequence is TGCGCCAGCAGCCAGATGGAGGGTGAAGCTTTCTTT.

This clonotype was seen ten or more times. The V and J genes are TRBV20-1 and TRBJ2-1; 9 nucleotides line up with TRBD2. Germline V gives CDR1 DFQATT, CDR2 SNEGSKA (reference sequence). V lost 1 base and J lost 6; bases outside the gene matches: 4. The CDR3 spans 14 residues. CDR3 DNA: TGCAGTGCTAGAGCCCTAGCGGGGATCAATGAGCAGTTCTTC. As protein: CSARALAGINEQFF.

This chain connects TRBV5-1 to TRBJ2-1; the match to TRBD2 covers 8 bases. CDR3 length equals 15 residues. Per germline, CDR1 SGHRS and CDR2 YFSETQ. V gave up 5 bases and J gave up 12 bases; unmatched junction bases: 16. DNA of the CDR3: TGCGCCAGCAGTCAAGCGGGGGATCCCTACAATAGGCAGTTCTTC. Protein sequence: CASSQAGDPYNRQFF.

This clonotype has just a few counts. The gene calls are TRBV20-1 and TRBJ1-1; TRBD1 is a possible D gene (5 bases). The CDR3 has 16 amino acids. Between the trimmed V and J ends, which lost 1 base and 1 base, there was a span of 16 bases. CDR1 DFQATT and CDR2 SNEGSKA come from the germline V gene (reference sequence). The CDR3 DNA sequence: TGCAGTGCTAGAGCCCTAAAAGGACAAACGAACACTGAAGCTTTCTTT. As protein: CSARALKGQTNTEAFF.

CDR3 nucleotide sequence: TGTGCCAGCAGTTTTCAGCCAGCGGGATTATCCACAGATACGCAGTATTTT. Translated: CASSFQPAGLSTDTQYF. The chain has TRBV12-3 or TRBV12-4 and TRBJ2-3; 7 positions match TRBD2. The CDR3 is 17 amino acids. After removal of 3 bases from V and 2 bases from J, the junction contained 11 bases not matched to a gene.